This T cell receptor (beta chain) originates from a study of T-cell memory formation after mild COVID-19. About the study: TCR clusters showed largely donor specificity. Study-level points and caveats: Memory sampled before infection contained some responding clones, suggesting cross-reactive memory joined. CD4+ bias marked clones expanding day 15 to 37, unlike balanced contracting clones.

A 5'RACE reaction primed in the constant segment made cDNA libraries of TCR alpha and TCR beta, and these carried sample barcodes and UMIs. TCRdb redid the calling of the 5' RACE reads with MiXCR, one entry per CDR3 protein. The sample lists over 120,000 distinct CDR3 sequences, around 5.8% occurring once. This CDR3 region has 15 residues. From germline, CDR1 is KGHDR and CDR2 SFDVKD. Trimming took 3 bases from V and 2 from J, leaving 10 bases between them. In this sample, this clonotype turned up a few times. The antigen is not known. The sequence derives from an adult woman who had mild COVID-19 (a few samples of this study predate the infection). Cell type and time point are not known. The sequencing input was PBMCs or a T cell subset sorted from them (not recorded which). The rearrangement links TRBV24-1 to TRBJ1-5; D not certain. The DNA of the CDR3 is TGTGCCACCAGTGATCCGGGATACGGCAATCAGCCCCAGCATTTT. Its protein is CATSDPGYGNQPQHF.